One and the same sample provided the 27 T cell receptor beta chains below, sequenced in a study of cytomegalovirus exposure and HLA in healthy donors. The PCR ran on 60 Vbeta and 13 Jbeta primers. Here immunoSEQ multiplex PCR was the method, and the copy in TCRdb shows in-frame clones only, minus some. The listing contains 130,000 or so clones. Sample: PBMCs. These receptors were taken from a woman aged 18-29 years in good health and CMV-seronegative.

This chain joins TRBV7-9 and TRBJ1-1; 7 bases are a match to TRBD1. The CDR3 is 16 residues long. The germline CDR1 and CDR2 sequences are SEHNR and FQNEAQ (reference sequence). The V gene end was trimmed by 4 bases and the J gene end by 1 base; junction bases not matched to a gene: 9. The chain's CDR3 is CASSSRDDRANTEAFF. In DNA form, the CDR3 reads TGTGCCAGCAGCTCCAGAGACGACAGGGCGAACACTGAAGCTTTCTTT.

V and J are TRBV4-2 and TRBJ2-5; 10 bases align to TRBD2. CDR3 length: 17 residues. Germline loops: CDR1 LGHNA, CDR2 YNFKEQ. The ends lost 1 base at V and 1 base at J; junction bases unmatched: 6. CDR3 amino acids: CASSQGILAGLQETQYF. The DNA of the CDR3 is TGTGCCAGCAGCCAAGGAATACTAGCGGGACTCCAAGAGACCCAGTACTTC.

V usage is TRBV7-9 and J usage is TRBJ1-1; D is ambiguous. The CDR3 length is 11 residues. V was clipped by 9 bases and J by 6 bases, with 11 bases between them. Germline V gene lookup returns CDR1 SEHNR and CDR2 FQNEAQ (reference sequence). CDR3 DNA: TGTGCCAGTCAAAGAGAGGCTGAAGCTTTCTTT. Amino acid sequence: CASQREAEAFF.

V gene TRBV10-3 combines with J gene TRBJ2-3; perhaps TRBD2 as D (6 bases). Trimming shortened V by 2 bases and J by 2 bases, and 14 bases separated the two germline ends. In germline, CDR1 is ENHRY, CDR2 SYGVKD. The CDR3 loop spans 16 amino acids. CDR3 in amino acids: CAISEPGSGHTDTQYF. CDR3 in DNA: TGTGCCATCAGTGAGCCGGGTAGCGGTCACACAGATACGCAGTATTTT.

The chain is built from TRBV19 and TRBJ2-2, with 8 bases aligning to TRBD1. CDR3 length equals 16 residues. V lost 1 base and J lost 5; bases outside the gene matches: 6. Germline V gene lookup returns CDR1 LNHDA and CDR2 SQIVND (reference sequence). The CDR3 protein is CASSIGRDRSTGELFF. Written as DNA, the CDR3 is TGTGCCAGTAGTATAGGGCGGGACAGGTCAACCGGGGAGCTGTTTTTT. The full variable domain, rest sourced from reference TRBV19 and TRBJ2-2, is DGGITQSPKYLFRKEGQNVTLSCEQNLNHDAMYWYRQDPGQGLRLIYYSQIVNDFQKGDIAEGYSVSREKKESFPLTVTSAQKNPTAFYLCASSIGRDRSTGELFFGEGSRLTVL.

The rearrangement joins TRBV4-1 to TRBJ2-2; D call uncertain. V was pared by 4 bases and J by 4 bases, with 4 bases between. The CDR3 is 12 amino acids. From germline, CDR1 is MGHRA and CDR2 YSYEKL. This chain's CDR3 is CASSRATGELFF. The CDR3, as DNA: TGCGCCAGCAGCCGGGCCACCGGGGAGCTGTTTTTT.

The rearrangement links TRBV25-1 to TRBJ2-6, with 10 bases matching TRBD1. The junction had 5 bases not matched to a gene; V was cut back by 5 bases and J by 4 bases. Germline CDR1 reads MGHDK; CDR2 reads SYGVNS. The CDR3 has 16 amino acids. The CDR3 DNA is TGTGCCAGCAGTCATCGACAGGGGGCCGGGGCCAACGTCCTGACTTTC. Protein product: CASSHRQGAGANVLTF.

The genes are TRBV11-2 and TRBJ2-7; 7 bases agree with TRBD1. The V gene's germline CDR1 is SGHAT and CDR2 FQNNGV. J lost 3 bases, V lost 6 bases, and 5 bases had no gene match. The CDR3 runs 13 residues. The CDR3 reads CASRRTGVYEQYF. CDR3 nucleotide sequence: TGTGCCAGCAGGAGGACAGGCGTCTACGAGCAGTACTTC.

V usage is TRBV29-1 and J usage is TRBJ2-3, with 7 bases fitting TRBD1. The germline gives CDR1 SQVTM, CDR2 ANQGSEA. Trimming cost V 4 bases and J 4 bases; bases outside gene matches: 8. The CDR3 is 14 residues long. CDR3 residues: CSVAATGLSDTQYF. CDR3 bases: TGCAGCGTTGCGGCGACAGGGCTTTCAGATACGCAGTATTTT.

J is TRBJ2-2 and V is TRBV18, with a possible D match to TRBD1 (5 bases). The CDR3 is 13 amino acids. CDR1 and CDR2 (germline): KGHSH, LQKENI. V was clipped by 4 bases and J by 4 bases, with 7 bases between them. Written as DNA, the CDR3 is TGTGCCAGCTCACTAACAGGCACCGGGGAGCTGTTTTTT. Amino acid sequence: CASSLTGTGELFF.

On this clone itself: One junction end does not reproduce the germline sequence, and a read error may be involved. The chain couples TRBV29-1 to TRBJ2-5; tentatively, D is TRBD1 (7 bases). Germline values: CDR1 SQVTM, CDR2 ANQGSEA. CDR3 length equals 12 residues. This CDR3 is CSVELVAGQSDF. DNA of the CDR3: TGCAGCGTTGAGTTGGTCGCGGGACAGTCGGACTTC.

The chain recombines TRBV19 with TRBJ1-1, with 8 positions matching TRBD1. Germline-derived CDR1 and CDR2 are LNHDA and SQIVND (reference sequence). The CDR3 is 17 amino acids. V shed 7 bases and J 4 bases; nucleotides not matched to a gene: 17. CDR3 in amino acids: CASIIRRGTGGSTEAFF. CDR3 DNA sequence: TGTGCCAGTATTATCCGCCGAGGGACAGGCGGGAGCACTGAAGCTTTCTTT. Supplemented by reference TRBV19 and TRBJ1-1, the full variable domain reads DGGITQSPKYLFRKEGQNVTLSCEQNLNHDAMYWYRQDPGQGLRLIYYSQIVNDFQKGDIAEGYSVSREKKESFPLTVTSAQKNPTAFYLCASIIRRGTGGSTEAFFGQGTRLTVV.

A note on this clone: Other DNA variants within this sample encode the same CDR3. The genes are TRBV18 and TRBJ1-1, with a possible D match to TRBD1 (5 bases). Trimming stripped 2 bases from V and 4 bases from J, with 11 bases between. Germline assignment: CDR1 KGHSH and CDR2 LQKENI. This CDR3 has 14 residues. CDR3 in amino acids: CASSPVQGVTEAFF. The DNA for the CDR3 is TGTGCCAGCTCACCAGTGCAGGGTGTCACTGAAGCTTTCTTT.

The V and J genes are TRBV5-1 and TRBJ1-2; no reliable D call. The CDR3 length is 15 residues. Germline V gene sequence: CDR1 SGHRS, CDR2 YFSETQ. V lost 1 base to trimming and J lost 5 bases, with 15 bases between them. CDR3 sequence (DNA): TGCGCCAGCAGCTTGAGGTCGGAGGGTTTTTATGGCTACACCTTC. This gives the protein CASSLRSEGFYGYTF.

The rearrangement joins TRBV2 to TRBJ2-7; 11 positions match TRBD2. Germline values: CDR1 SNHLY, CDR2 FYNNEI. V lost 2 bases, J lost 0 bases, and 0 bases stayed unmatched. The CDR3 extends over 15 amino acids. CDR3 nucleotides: TGTGCCAGCAGTGAAACTAGCGGGGGCTCCTACGAGCAGTACTTC. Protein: CASSETSGGSYEQYF.

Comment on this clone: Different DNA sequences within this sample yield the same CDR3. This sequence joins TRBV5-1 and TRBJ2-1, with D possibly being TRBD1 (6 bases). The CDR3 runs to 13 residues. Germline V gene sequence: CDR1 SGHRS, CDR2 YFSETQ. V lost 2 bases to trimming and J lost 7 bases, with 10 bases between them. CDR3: CASSLTGNNEQFF. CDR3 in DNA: TGCGCCAGCAGCTTAACAGGGAATAATGAGCAGTTCTTC.

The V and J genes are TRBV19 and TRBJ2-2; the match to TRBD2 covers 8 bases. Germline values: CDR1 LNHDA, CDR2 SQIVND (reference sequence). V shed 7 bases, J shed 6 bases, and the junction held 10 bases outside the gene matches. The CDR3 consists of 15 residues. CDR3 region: CASTATGGRAGELFF. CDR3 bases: TGTGCCAGTACCGCTACGGGGGGGAGAGCCGGGGAGCTGTTTTTT.

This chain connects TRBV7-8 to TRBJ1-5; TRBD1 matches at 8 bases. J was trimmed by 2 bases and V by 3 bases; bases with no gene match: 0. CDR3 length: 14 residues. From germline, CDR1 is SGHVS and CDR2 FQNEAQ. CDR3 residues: CASSLDRGNQPQHF. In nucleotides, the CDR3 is TGTGCCAGCAGCTTGGACAGGGGCAATCAGCCCCAGCATTTT.

This chain's CDR3 is CASSLSSGSNTGELFF. In DNA form, the CDR3 reads TGTGCCAGCAGCTTGTCTAGCGGGTCGAACACCGGGGAGCTGTTTTTT. The rearrangement joins TRBV7-8 to TRBJ2-2, with 8 bases that match TRBD2. The J segment lost 0 bases and the V segment lost 3 bases, leaving 3 bases of the junction unmatched. CDR3 size: 16 residues. Germline CDR1 SGHVS, CDR2 FQNEAQ.

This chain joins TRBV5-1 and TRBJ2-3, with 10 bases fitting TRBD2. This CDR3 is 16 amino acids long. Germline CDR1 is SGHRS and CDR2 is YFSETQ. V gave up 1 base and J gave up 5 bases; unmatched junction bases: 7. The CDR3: CASSLSGLAVIDTQYF. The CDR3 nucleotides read TGCGCCAGCAGCTTGTCCGGACTAGCGGTTATAGATACGCAGTATTTT.

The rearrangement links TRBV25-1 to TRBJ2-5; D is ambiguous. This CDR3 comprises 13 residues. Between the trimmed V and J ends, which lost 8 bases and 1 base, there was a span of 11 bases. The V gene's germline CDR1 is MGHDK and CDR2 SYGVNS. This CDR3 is CASCGGGQETQYF. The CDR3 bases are TGTGCCAGCTGCGGCGGTGGCCAAGAGACCCAGTACTTC.

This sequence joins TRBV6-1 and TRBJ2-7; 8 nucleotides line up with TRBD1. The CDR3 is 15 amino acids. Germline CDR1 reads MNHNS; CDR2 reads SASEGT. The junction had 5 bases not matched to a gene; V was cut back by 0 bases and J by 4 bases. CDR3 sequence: CASSEAPGGGYEQYV. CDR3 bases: TGTGCCAGCAGTGAAGCGCCAGGGGGCGGGTACGAGCAGTACGTC.

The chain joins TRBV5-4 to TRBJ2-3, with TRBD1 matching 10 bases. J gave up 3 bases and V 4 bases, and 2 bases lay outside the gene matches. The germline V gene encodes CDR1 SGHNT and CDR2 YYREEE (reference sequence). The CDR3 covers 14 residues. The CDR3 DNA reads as TGTGCCAGCAGCCGACAGGGGGCGACAGATACGCAGTATTTT. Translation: CASSRQGATDTQYF. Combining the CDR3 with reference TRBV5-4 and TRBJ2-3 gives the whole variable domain ETGVTQSPTHLIKTRGQQVTLRCSSQSGHNTVSWYQQALGQGPQFIFQYYREEENGRGNFPPRFSGLQFPNYSSELNVNALELDDSALYLCASSRQGATDTQYFGPGTRLTVL.

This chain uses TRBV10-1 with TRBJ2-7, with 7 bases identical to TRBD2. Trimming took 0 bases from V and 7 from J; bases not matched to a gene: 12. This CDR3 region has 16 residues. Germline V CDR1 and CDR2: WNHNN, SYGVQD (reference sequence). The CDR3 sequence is CASSESGSGGHGEQYF. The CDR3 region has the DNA TGCGCCAGCAGTGAGTCGGGCTCGGGAGGTCATGGAGAGCAGTACTTC.

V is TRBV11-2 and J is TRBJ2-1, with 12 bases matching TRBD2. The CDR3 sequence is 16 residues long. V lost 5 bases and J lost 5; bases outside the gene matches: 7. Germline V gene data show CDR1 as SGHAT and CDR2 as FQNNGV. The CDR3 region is CASSPRTSGIHNEQFF. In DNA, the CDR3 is TGTGCCAGCAGCCCTCGGACTAGCGGGATTCACAATGAGCAGTTCTTC.

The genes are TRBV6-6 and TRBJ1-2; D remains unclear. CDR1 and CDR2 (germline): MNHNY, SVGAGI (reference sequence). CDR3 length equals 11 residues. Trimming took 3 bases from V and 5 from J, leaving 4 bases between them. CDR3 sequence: CASSYTYGYTF. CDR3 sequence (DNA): TGTGCCAGCAGTTATACATATGGCTACACCTTC.

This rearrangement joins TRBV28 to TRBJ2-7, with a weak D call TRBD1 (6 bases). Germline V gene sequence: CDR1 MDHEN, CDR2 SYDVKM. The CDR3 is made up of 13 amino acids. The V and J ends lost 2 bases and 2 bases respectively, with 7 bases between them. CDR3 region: CASSLGTTYEQYV. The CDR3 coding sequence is TGTGCCAGCAGTTTAGGGACAACCTACGAGCAGTACGTC.